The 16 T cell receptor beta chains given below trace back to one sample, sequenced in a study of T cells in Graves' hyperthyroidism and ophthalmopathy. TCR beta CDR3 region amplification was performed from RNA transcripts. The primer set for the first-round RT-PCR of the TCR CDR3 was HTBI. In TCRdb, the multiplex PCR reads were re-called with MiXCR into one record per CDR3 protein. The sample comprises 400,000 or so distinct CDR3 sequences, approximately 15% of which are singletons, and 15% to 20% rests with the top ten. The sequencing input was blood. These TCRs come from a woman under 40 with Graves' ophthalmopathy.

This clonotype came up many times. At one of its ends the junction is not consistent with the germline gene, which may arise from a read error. DNA of the CDR3: TGTACCAGCAGCTTGACGGCGCAACCCAGGAATCAGCCCCAGCATTTT. This gives the protein CTSSLTAQPRNQPQHF. The V and J genes are TRBV5-5 and TRBJ1-5, with D unclear. Germline CDR1 is SGHKS and CDR2 is YYEKEE (reference sequence). The CDR3 spans 16 residues. Filled out from reference TRBV5-5 and TRBJ1-5, the complete variable domain reads DAGVTQSPTHLIKTRGQQVTLRCSPISGHKSVSWYQQVLGQGPQFIFQYYEKEERGRGNFPDRFSARQFPNYSSELNVNALLLGDSALYLCTSSLTAQPRNQPQHFGDGTRLSIL.

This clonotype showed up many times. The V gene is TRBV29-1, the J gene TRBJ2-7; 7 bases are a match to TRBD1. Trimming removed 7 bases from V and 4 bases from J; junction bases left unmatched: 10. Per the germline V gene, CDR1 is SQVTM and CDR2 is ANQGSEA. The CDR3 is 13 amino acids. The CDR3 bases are TGCAGCGCCTTGACAGGGTGGGAATACGAGCAGTACTTC. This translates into CSALTGWEYEQYF.

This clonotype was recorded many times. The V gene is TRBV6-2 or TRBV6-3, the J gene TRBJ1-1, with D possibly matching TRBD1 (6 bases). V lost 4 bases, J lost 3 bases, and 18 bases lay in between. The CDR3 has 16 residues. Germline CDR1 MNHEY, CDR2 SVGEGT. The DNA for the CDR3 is TGTGCCAGCAGTTCCCCGGGCAGGGGCCTGGACACTGAAGCTTTCTTT. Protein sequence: CASSSPGRGLDTEAFF.

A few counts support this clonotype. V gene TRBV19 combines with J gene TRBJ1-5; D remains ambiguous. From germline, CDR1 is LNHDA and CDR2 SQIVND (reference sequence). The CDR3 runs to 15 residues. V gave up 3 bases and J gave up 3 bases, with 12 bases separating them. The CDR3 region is CASSMVRRANQPQHF. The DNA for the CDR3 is TGTGCCAGTAGTATGGTTCGGAGGGCCAATCAGCCCCAGCATTTT.

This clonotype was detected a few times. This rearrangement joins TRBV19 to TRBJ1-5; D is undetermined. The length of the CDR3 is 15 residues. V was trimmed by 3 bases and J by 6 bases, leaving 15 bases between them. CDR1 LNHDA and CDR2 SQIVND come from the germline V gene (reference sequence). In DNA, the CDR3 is TGTGCCAGTAGTATTATTCGGCGGCTCGCTCAGCCCCAGCATTTT. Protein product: CASSIIRRLAQPQHF.

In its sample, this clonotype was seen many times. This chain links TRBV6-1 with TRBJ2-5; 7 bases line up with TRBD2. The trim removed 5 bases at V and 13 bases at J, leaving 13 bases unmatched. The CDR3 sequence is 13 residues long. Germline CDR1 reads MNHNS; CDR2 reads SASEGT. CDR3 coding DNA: TGTGCCAGCAGTTACGCCGCGGGACTACCGACGTACTTC. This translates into CASSYAAGLPTYF.

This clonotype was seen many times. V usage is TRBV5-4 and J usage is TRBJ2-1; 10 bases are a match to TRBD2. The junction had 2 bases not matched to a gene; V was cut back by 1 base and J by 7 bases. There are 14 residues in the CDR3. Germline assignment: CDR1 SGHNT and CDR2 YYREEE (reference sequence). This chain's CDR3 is CASSLSSGGNEQFF. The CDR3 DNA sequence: TGTGCCAGCAGCTTGTCTAGCGGGGGTAATGAGCAGTTCTTC.

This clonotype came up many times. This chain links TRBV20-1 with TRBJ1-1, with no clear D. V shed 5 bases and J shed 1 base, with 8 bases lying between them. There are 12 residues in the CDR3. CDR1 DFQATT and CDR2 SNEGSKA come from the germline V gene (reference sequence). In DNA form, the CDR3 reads TGCAGTGCTCGGAGAACGAACACTGAAGCTTTCTTT. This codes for CSARRTNTEAFF.

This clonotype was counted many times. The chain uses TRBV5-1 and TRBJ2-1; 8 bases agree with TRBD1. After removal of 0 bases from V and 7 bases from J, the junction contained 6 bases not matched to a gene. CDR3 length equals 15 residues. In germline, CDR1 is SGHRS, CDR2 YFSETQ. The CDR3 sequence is CASSLEWTGSNEQFF. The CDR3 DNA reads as TGCGCCAGCAGCTTGGAGTGGACAGGGAGTAATGAGCAGTTCTTC.

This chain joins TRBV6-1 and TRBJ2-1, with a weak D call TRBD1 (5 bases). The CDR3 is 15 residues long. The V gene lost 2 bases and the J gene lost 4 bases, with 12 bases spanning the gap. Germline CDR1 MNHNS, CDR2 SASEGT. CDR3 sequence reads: CASSEWGNGYNEQFF. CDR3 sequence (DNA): TGTGCCAGCAGTGAATGGGGCAACGGTTACAATGAGCAGTTCTTC.

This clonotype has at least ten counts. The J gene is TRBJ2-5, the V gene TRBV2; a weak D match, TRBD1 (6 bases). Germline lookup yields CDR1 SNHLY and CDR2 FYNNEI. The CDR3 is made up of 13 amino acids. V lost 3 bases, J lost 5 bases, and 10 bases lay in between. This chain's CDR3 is CASSDDQGETQYF. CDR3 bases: TGTGCCAGCAGTGATGACCAGGGGGAGACCCAGTACTTC.

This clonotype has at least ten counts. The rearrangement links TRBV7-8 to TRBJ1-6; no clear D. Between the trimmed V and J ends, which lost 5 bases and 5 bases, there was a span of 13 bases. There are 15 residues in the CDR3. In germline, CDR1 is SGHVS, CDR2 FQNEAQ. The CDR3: CASSRGTPDNSPLHF. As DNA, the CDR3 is TGTGCCAGCAGCCGAGGAACACCGGATAATTCACCCCTCCACTTT.

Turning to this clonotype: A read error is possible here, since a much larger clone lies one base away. CDR3 loop: CSAYYRGNHGYTF. As DNA, the CDR3 is TGCAGTGCTTATTATCGGGGAAACCATGGCTACACCTTC. The chain joins TRBV20-1 to TRBJ1-2; D ambiguous. Germline V lookup: CDR1 DFQATT, CDR2 SNEGSKA (reference sequence). The CDR3 has 13 amino acids. Trimming cost V 5 bases and J 6 bases, with 16 bases left between them.

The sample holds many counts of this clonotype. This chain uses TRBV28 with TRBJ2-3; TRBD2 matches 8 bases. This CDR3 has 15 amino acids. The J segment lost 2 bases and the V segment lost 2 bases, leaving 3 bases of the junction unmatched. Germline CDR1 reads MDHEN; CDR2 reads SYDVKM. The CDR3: CASSLGGGFTDTQYF. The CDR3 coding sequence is TGTGCCAGCAGTTTAGGCGGGGGGTTCACAGATACGCAGTATTTT.

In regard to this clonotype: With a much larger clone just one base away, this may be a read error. The CDR3 region has the DNA TGTGCCAGCAGTTATAGAGGGACTAACTATGGCTGCACCTTC. Its protein is CASSYRGTNYGCTF. This chain joins TRBV12-3 or TRBV12-4 and TRBJ1-2; D possibly corresponds to TRBD1 (5 bases). CDR3 length equals 14 residues.

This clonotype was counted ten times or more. The CDR3 loop reads CASRPNWASGGTSYEQYF. CDR3 nucleotides: TGTGCCAGCAGGCCAAATTGGGCTAGCGGGGGGACCTCCTACGAGCAGTACTTC. The chain joins TRBV7-2 to TRBJ2-7; 11 bases fit TRBD2. This CDR3 region has 18 residues. In germline, CDR1 is SGHTA, CDR2 FQGNSA. J was trimmed by 0 bases and V by 6 bases; bases with no gene match: 13.